The 27 T cell receptor beta chains below come from one sample, sequenced in a study of blood T cell repertoires in COVID-19. The table came from immunoSEQ multiplex PCR; TCRdb's copy has only in-frame clones and leaves some out. Of about 270,000 clones in the sample, approximately 91% are singletons; the top ten hold 2.3%. The material sequenced was PBMCs or T cells enriched from blood (not recorded which). All receptors derive from a woman aged 40-49 years with acute COVID-19.

This clone was detected only once. This chain uses TRBV6-5 with TRBJ1-1; a weak D match, TRBD1 (6 bases). In germline, CDR1 is MNHEY, CDR2 SVGAGI. This CDR3 is built from 13 residues. V was clipped by 7 bases and J by 4 bases, with 13 bases between them. CDR3 residues: CASIKTGSTEAFF. CDR3 nucleotide sequence: TGTGCCAGCATTAAAACAGGGTCCACTGAAGCTTTCTTT.

This sequence joins TRBV18 and TRBJ1-2; D not certain. This CDR3 has 15 residues. The germline CDR1 and CDR2 sequences are KGHSH and LQKENI. Trimming took off 0 bases at V and 2 bases at J, with 10 bases between the two ends. CDR3 nucleotides: TGTGCCAGCTCACCACCTTCAGGTTCGAACTATGGCTACACCTTC. Its translation: CASSPPSGSNYGYTF.

V is TRBV6-4 and J is TRBJ2-1; 13 positions agree with TRBD2. J gave up 10 bases and V 4 bases, and 7 bases lay outside the gene matches. The CDR3 is made up of 15 amino acids. Per germline, CDR1 MRHNA and CDR2 SNTAGT. The DNA of the CDR3 is TGTGCCAGCAGTGCCACTAGCGGGGGGGCCCGCGAGCAGTTCTTC. It translates to CASSATSGGAREQFF.

The chain has TRBV27 and TRBJ1-2; 7 bases align to TRBD1. CDR1 is MNHEY, CDR2 SMNVEV, per germline (reference sequence). CDR3 length: 14 residues. V trimming: 5 bases; J trimming: 7 bases; junction bases outside the gene matches: 10. The chain's CDR3 is CASSTSGGGGGYTF. The DNA for the CDR3 is TGTGCCAGCAGTACCTCCGGAGGGGGCGGTGGCTACACCTTC.

This clone was recorded only once. V and J are TRBV9 and TRBJ2-3, with a possible D match to TRBD2 (6 bases). The ends were cut back, 7 bases at V and 2 bases at J, with 14 bases in the middle. The V gene's germline CDR1 is SGDLS and CDR2 YYNGEE. The CDR3 extends over 14 amino acids. The CDR3 sequence is CASSGGTNTDTQYF. The CDR3 nucleotides are TGTGCCAGCTCTGGGGGGACCAACACAGATACGCAGTATTTT.

The genes are TRBV19 and TRBJ1-1, with D uncertain. V was cut by 5 bases and J by 6 bases, with 10 bases left in between. Germline CDR1 is LNHDA and CDR2 is SQIVND (reference sequence). The CDR3 loop spans 12 amino acids. CDR3 coding DNA: TGTGCCAGTAGTCCCGATGGCTCTGAAGCTTTCTTT. Translating it yields CASSPDGSEAFF. Complete variable domain (other parts from reference TRBV19 and TRBJ1-1): DGGITQSPKYLFRKEGQNVTLSCEQNLNHDAMYWYRQDPGQGLRLIYYSQIVNDFQKGDIAEGYSVSREKKESFPLTVTSAQKNPTAFYLCASSPDGSEAFFGQGTRLTVV.

The genes are TRBV3-1 (or the pseudogene TRBV3-2) and TRBJ2-3; the D gene is possibly TRBD2 (5 bases). The V gene's germline CDR1 is LGHDT and CDR2 YNNKEL (reference sequence). Between the trimmed V and J ends, which lost 6 bases and 3 bases, there was a span of 7 bases. There are 12 residues in the CDR3. The CDR3 nucleotides read TGTGCCAGCAGTCGGAGGACAGATACGCAGTATTTT. Its translation is CASSRRTDTQYF.

This clone was detected a few times. J is TRBJ2-3 and V is TRBV18, with D maybe TRBD2 (5 bases). CDR1 and CDR2 (germline): KGHSH, LQKENI. The CDR3 extends over 12 amino acids. V lost 3 bases, J lost 9 bases, and 10 bases lay in between. The CDR3 spells CASSPGIWTQYF. In DNA form, the CDR3 reads TGTGCCAGCTCACCCGGGATTTGGACGCAGTATTTT.

The chain employs TRBV18 and TRBJ2-3; 11 positions agree with TRBD2. J lost 4 bases, V lost 6 bases, and 6 bases had no gene match. The CDR3 has 15 amino acids. Germline lookup yields CDR1 KGHSH and CDR2 LQKENI. DNA of the CDR3: TGTGCCAGCTCCCTTAGCGGGGGGGCCGCAGATACGCAGTATTTT. It is translated as CASSLSGGAADTQYF.

In this sample, this clone turned up once. This chain links TRBV6-2 or TRBV6-3 with TRBJ2-1; 12 positions match TRBD2. Germline V gene lookup returns CDR1 MNHEY and CDR2 SVGEGT. Trimming cost V 6 bases and J 2 bases; bases outside gene matches: 2. This CDR3 is 15 amino acids long. This CDR3 reads CASSGTSGPYNEQFF. The CDR3 DNA sequence: TGTGCCAGCAGCGGGACTAGCGGGCCCTACAATGAGCAGTTCTTC.

CDR3 amino acids: CASSQESLYYTQYF. CDR3 in DNA: TGTGCCAGCAGCCAAGAAAGTCTGTACTATACGCAGTATTTT. J is TRBJ2-3 and V is TRBV14, with unresolved D. Trimming shortened V by 0 bases and J by 7 bases, and 11 bases separated the two germline ends. Germline CDR1 reads SGHDN; CDR2 reads FVKESK. The CDR3 has 14 residues.

The V and J genes are TRBV2 and TRBJ2-3; 9 positions match TRBD2. Losses at the gene ends were 7 bases for V and 1 base for J; bases not matched to a gene: 3. Germline V CDR1 and CDR2: SNHLY, FYNNEI. This CDR3 comprises 14 residues. CDR3: CASNIAGGTDTQYF. CDR3 DNA: TGTGCCAGCAATATAGCGGGGGGCACAGATACGCAGTATTTT.

The chain uses TRBV24-1 and TRBJ2-2, with 8 positions matching TRBD1. J gave up 2 bases and V 9 bases, and 4 bases lay outside the gene matches. Per germline, CDR1 KGHDR and CDR2 SFDVKD. This CDR3 spans 14 amino acids. The DNA of the CDR3 is TGTGCCACCGGGGGACAGGTTAACACCGGGGAGCTGTTTTTT. Its translation is CATGGQVNTGELFF.

The rearrangement links TRBV5-1 to TRBJ1-1; perhaps TRBD1 as D (6 bases). CDR1 and CDR2 from the germline V gene are SGHRS and YFSETQ. V was clipped by 2 bases and J by 1 base, with 18 bases between them. There are 17 residues in the CDR3. The CDR3, as DNA: TGCGCCAGCAGCTTAACAGGGATATCTGGTCCGAACACTGAAGCTTTCTTT. The encoded protein is CASSLTGISGPNTEAFF.

The chain has TRBV2 and TRBJ2-5; 12 bases align to TRBD2. Per germline, CDR1 SNHLY and CDR2 FYNNEI. Trimming removed 4 bases from V and 1 base from J; junction bases left unmatched: 4. There are 16 residues in the CDR3. The CDR3 here is CASSGTSGGIQETQYF. In DNA form, the CDR3 reads TGTGCCAGCAGTGGAACTAGCGGGGGGATCCAAGAGACCCAGTACTTC.

This chain uses TRBV2 with TRBJ2-1; D possibly corresponds to TRBD1 (6 bases). The CDR3 loop spans 16 amino acids. CDR1 SNHLY and CDR2 FYNNEI come from the germline V gene. V shed 7 bases and J shed 1 base, with 17 bases lying between them. The CDR3 bases are TGTGCCAGCAAGTTAGACGGGACAAAGTCCTACAATGAGCAGTTCTTC. Translating gives CASKLDGTKSYNEQFF.

The chain recombines TRBV29-1 with TRBJ2-4, with 7 bases matching TRBD1. This CDR3 comprises 16 residues. CDR1 is SQVTM, CDR2 ANQGSEA, per germline. J was trimmed by 0 bases and V by 1 base; bases with no gene match: 6. CDR3 sequence: CSVEAATGIAKNIQYF. The CDR3 DNA is TGCAGCGTTGAAGCCGCGACAGGGATAGCCAAAAACATTCAGTACTTC.

The V gene is TRBV5-1, the J gene TRBJ2-5; the D gene is possibly TRBD2 (6 bases). Trimming removed 2 bases from V and 5 bases from J, with 16 bases in between. CDR3 length: 15 residues. Germline lookup yields CDR1 SGHRS and CDR2 YFSETQ. The CDR3 DNA reads TGCGCCAGCAGCTTTGGGGGGTCCCCAGGGGAGACCCAGTACTTC. Its translation: CASSFGGSPGETQYF.

V is TRBV7-9 and J is TRBJ2-1, with 8 bases that match TRBD2. The CDR3 consists of 15 residues. The V gene's germline CDR1 is SEHNR and CDR2 FQNEAQ (reference sequence). The trim removed 4 bases at V and 4 bases at J, leaving 6 bases unmatched. The CDR3 nucleotides are TGTGCCAGCAGCTCCCTAGCGGGTTCATACAATGAGCAGTTCTTC. Translation gives CASSSLAGSYNEQFF.

The chain recombines TRBV19 with TRBJ1-1, with D uncertain. V was pared by 7 bases and J by 4 bases, with 19 bases between. There are 15 residues in the CDR3. Germline assignment: CDR1 LNHDA and CDR2 SQIVND (reference sequence). CDR3 sequence (DNA): TGTGCCAGTACCCTAACGGCGGGATTGATCACTGAAGCTTTCTTT. As protein: CASTLTAGLITEAFF.

This chain joins TRBV7-2 and TRBJ2-3; 8 bases align to TRBD1. The germline CDR1 and CDR2 sequences are SGHTA and FQGNSA. The V gene end was trimmed by 6 bases and the J gene end by 1 base; junction bases not matched to a gene: 9. The CDR3 loop spans 16 amino acids. This CDR3 reads CASSHTLGQGTDTQYF. The CDR3 nucleotides read TGTGCCAGCAGTCACACCTTGGGACAGGGCACAGATACGCAGTATTTT.

This chain connects TRBV7-9 to TRBJ1-3, with 9 bases aligning to TRBD1. After removal of 6 bases from V and 5 bases from J, the junction contained 5 bases not matched to a gene. Germline assignment: CDR1 SEHNR and CDR2 FQNEAQ (reference sequence). The CDR3 runs 14 residues. CDR3 region: CASSGTGKRNTIYF. The CDR3 coding sequence is TGTGCCAGCAGTGGGACAGGGAAGCGAAACACCATATATTTT.

The rearrangement joins TRBV2 to TRBJ2-3; D is uncertain. V was trimmed by 5 bases and J by 5 bases, leaving 8 bases between them. CDR3 size: 12 residues. CDR1 SNHLY and CDR2 FYNNEI come from the germline V gene. CDR3 coding DNA: TGTGCCAGCAGTTTCCTAGGAGATACGCAGTATTTT. This codes for CASSFLGDTQYF.

The chain is built from TRBV6-5 and TRBJ1-2; TRBD1 agrees at 9 bases. Germline V gene sequence: CDR1 MNHEY, CDR2 SVGAGI. This CDR3 contains 16 residues. Trimming cost V 2 bases and J 4 bases; bases outside gene matches: 8. The chain's CDR3 is CASSYETPDRGYGYTF. The CDR3 coding sequence is TGTGCCAGCAGTTACGAAACCCCGGACAGGGGCTATGGCTACACCTTC.

The rearrangement uses TRBV9 and TRBJ2-3; 14 nucleotides agree with TRBD2. The V gene end was trimmed by 2 bases and the J gene end by 8 bases; junction bases not matched to a gene: 7. Germline CDR1 is SGDLS and CDR2 is YYNGEE. The CDR3 sequence is 16 residues long. CDR3 region: CASSVRLAGGPSTQYF. DNA for the CDR3: TGTGCCAGCAGCGTTAGACTAGCGGGGGGGCCTAGTACGCAGTATTTT.

CDR3 region: CASSFSLAGRHEQYF. CDR3 nucleotide sequence: TGTGCCAGCAGTTTCTCCCTAGCGGGGCGACACGAGCAGTACTTC. The chain employs TRBV28 and TRBJ2-7, with 9 bases aligning to TRBD2. Germline assignment: CDR1 MDHEN and CDR2 SYDVKM. This CDR3 has 15 residues. J lost 5 bases, V lost 3 bases, and 8 bases had no gene match.

This chain connects TRBV24-1 to TRBJ1-2; D gene uncertain. Germline V gene lookup returns CDR1 KGHDR and CDR2 SFDVKD. V lost 8 bases and J lost 5, with 20 bases in between. The CDR3 extends over 15 amino acids. CDR3 residues: CATMLSRSTWYGYTF. CDR3 nucleotides: TGTGCCACCATGTTATCCAGGTCAACATGGTATGGCTACACCTTC.